The 11 T cell receptor beta chains below come from one sample, sequenced in a study of cytomegalovirus exposure and HLA in healthy donors. A multiplex PCR was run with 60 Vbeta primers and 13 Jbeta primers. The data were produced by immunoSEQ multiplex PCR, yet TCRdb's version contains in-frame clones alone and is incomplete. This table has 170,000 or so clones, about 80% appearing once. Sequences were obtained from PBMCs. Source of these receptors: a boy between 10 and 17 years old in good health and CMV-seronegative.

The rearrangement joins TRBV12-5 to TRBJ2-5; 7 nucleotides agree with TRBD1. The tail of the sequence fits TRBJ2-7 better, so the J call may be wrong. The germline gives CDR1 LGHNT, CDR2 FRNRAP. The CDR3 contains 15 residues. Here the CDR3 reads CASGSSDRDYYEQYF. In DNA form, the CDR3 reads TGTGCTAGTGGTTCGTCCGACAGGGATTACTACGAGCAGTACTTC.

This chain links TRBV4-2 with TRBJ1-2; the D is unclear. The germline V gene encodes CDR1 LGHNA and CDR2 YNFKEQ. The CDR3 totals 16 residues. Trimming left V 1 base short and J 6 bases short, with 18 bases between. The CDR3 region has the DNA TGTGCCAGCAGCCAAGGGGGAGCGCCTCCTCCCCATGGCTACACCTTC. It codes for CASSQGGAPPPHGYTF.

The chain carries TRBV18 and TRBJ2-1; TRBD2 aligns across 9 bases. The V segment lost 3 bases and the J segment 7 bases; nucleotides outside the gene matches: 16. The CDR3 sequence is 18 residues long. Germline CDR1 reads KGHSH; CDR2 reads LQKENI. CDR3 sequence: CASSPKVPNSGSENEQFF. DNA for the CDR3: TGTGCCAGCTCACCTAAAGTCCCCAATAGCGGGAGTGAGAATGAGCAGTTCTTC. The whole variable domain, remainder taken from reference TRBV18 and TRBJ2-1, is NAGVMQNPRHLVRRRGQEARLRCSPMKGHSHVYWYRQLPEEGLKFMVYLQKENIIDESGMPKERFSAEFPKEGPSILRIQQVVRGDSAAYFCASSPKVPNSGSENEQFFGPGTRLTVL.

Notes on this clone: One junction end disagrees with the germline gene, perhaps due to a read error. This chain uses TRBV7-9 with TRBJ2-7; 7 bases map to TRBD1. The CDR3 sequence is 12 residues long. Germline V gives CDR1 SEHNR, CDR2 FQNEAQ (reference sequence). In DNA, the CDR3 is TGTTCCAGCAGCTTAGGGACAGCTGAGCAGTACTTC. Its translation is CSSSLGTAEQYF.

The gene calls are TRBV6-6 and TRBJ1-3; D possibly corresponds to TRBD1 (5 bases). Looked up from germline, CDR1 is MNHNY and CDR2 is SVGAGI (reference sequence). The CDR3 contains 15 residues. V was trimmed by 6 bases and J by 1 base, leaving 13 bases between them. CDR3 sequence reads: CASRSEGWSGNTIYF. The CDR3 DNA sequence: TGTGCCAGCAGGTCGGAGGGGTGGTCTGGAAACACCATATATTTT.

The V and J genes are TRBV5-5 and TRBJ1-1; 8 bases map to TRBD1. V was clipped by 2 bases and J by 4 bases; unmatched bases: 1. CDR1 and CDR2 from the germline V gene are SGHKS and YYEKEE (reference sequence). This CDR3 has 13 amino acids. CDR3 sequence: CASSFRGPTEAFF. As DNA, the CDR3 is TGTGCCAGCAGCTTCAGGGGGCCCACTGAAGCTTTCTTT.

This rearrangement joins TRBV4-3 to TRBJ2-1; 14 bases map to TRBD2. This CDR3 is built from 17 residues. CDR1 and CDR2 (germline): LGHNA, YSLEER. The junction had 8 bases not matched to a gene; V was cut back by 1 base and J by 9 bases. This CDR3 is CASSQGGGLAGVSEQFF. As DNA, the CDR3 is TGCGCCAGCAGCCAAGGGGGGGGACTAGCGGGAGTAAGTGAGCAGTTCTTC.

This clone was recorded once. The gene calls are TRBV28 and TRBJ1-3; D gene uncertain. Per the germline V gene, CDR1 is MDHEN and CDR2 is SYDVKM. This CDR3 region has 13 residues. V gave up 3 bases and J gave up 4 bases, with 7 bases separating them. CDR3 loop: CASSFTLGNTIYF. In DNA, the CDR3 is TGTGCCAGCAGTTTTACCCTAGGAAACACCATATATTTT. The full variable domain, rest sourced from reference TRBV28 and TRBJ1-3, is DVKVTQSSRYLVKRTGEKVFLECVQDMDHENMFWYRQDPGLGLRLIYFSYDVKMKEKGDIPEGYSVSREKKERFSLILESASTNQTSMYLCASSFTLGNTIYFGEGSWLTVV.

The genes are TRBV11-2 and TRBJ1-1, with D maybe TRBD1 (6 bases). CDR3 size: 14 residues. Trimming removed 4 bases at V and 7 bases at J, with 16 bases between. Germline assignment: CDR1 SGHAT and CDR2 FQNNGV. CDR3 coding DNA: TGTGCCAGCAGCTCCCTACGCCGACAGGATGAAGCTTTCTTT. Protein product: CASSSLRRQDEAFF.

The chain employs TRBV4-3 and TRBJ2-1; 13 nucleotides agree with TRBD2. V lost 5 bases, J lost 4 bases, and 5 bases stayed unmatched. This CDR3 has 16 amino acids. The germline CDR1 and CDR2 sequences are LGHNA and YSLEER. As DNA, the CDR3 is TGCGCCAGCAGCTGGACTAGCGGGAGCCGGTACAATGAGCAGTTCTTC. Its protein is CASSWTSGSRYNEQFF.

The chain carries TRBV4-1 and TRBJ2-7; D ambiguous. The V gene lost 4 bases and the J gene lost 2 bases, with 9 bases spanning the gap. Germline V CDR1 and CDR2: MGHRA, YSYEKL. This CDR3 has 13 residues. The CDR3 DNA is TGCGCCAGCAGCCCATACGAGGCCTACGAGCAGTACTTC. Amino acids: CASSPYEAYEQYF.